This entry features one TCR beta chain sequence. Its cognate antigen is unknown. These data originate in a study of T-cell memory formation after mild COVID-19. Study-level background: Largely, TCR clusters stayed within a single donor.

UMIs and sample barcodes were carried by the TCR alpha and TCR beta cDNA libraries that 5'RACE produced using constant-segment primers. Using its own MiXCR run on the 5' RACE reads, TCRdb lists one record per CDR3 protein. The profile shows under 400,000 distinct CDR3 sequences, roughly 21% of them singletons. This CDR3 comprises 20 residues. The ends were cut back, 5 bases at V and 2 bases at J, with 30 bases in the middle. The germline V gene encodes CDR1 SGHTA and CDR2 FQGNSA. Points from the study as a whole: Clones that contracted from day 15 to 85 had balanced CD4/CD8; later expanders were CD4+ biased.

This sequence joins TRBV7-2 and TRBJ1-2; no definite D call. The sequenced sample was PBMCs or a T cell subset sorted from them (not recorded which). The clonotype comes from an adult woman who had mild COVID-19 (a few samples of this study predate the infection). Cell type and time point are not known. This CDR3 is CASSLSRRGRRPYGNYGYTF. The CDR3 nucleotides are TGTGCCAGCAGCCTCTCAAGGCGCGGCCGCCGGCCCTATGGAAACTATGGCTACACCTTC. The entire variable domain, with the rest obtained from reference TRBV7-2 and TRBJ1-2, is as follows: GAGVSQSPSNKVTEKGKDVELRCDPISGHTALYWYRQSLGQGLEFLIYFQGNSAPDKSGLPSDRFSAERTGGSVSTLTIQRTQQEDSAVYLCASSLSRRGRRPYGNYGYTFGSGTRLTVV.